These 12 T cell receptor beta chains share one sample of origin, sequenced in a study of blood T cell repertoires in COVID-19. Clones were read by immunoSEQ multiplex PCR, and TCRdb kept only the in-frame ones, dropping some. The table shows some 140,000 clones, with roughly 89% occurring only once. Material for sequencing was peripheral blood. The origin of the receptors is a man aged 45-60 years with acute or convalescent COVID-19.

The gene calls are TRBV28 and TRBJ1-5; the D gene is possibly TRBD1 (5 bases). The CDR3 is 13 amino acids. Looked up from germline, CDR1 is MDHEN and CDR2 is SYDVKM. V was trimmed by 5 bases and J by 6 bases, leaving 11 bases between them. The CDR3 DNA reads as TGTGCCAGCAGTATGCACACAGGTCAGCCCCAGCATTTT. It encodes CASSMHTGQPQHF.

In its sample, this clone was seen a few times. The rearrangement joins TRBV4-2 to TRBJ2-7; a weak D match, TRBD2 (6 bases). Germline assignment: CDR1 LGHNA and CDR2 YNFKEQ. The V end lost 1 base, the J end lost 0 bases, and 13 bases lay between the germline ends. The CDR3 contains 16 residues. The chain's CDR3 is CASSQGLAPSSYEQYF. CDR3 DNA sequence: TGTGCCAGCAGCCAAGGTCTAGCGCCGAGCTCCTACGAGCAGTACTTC.

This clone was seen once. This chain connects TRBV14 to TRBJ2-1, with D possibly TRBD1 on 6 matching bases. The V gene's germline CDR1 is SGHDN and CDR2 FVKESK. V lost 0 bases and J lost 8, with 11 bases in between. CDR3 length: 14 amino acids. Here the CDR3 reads CASSQDRGNDEQFF. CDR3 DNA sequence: TGTGCCAGCAGCCAAGACAGGGGCAACGATGAGCAGTTCTTC.

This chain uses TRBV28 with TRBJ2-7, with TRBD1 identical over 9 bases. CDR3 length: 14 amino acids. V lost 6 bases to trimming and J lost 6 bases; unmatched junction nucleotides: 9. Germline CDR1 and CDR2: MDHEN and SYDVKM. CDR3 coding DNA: TGTGCCAGCAGGTCGGGACAGGGACCGGGCGAGCAGTACTTC. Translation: CASRSGQGPGEQYF.

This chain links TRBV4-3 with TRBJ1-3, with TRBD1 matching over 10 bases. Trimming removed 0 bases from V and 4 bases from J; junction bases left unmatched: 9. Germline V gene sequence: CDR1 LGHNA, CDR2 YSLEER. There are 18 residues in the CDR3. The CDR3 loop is CASSQDFIRTGGGNTIYF. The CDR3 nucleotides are TGCGCCAGCAGCCAAGATTTCATCAGGACAGGGGGAGGAAACACCATATATTTT.

The CDR3 protein is CASRGQMNTEAFF. The DNA of the CDR3 is TGTGCCTCCAGGGGACAGATGAACACTGAAGCTTTCTTT. V usage is TRBV12-3 or TRBV12-4 and J usage is TRBJ1-1; TRBD1 matches 7 bases. The junction had 6 bases not matched to a gene; V was cut back by 11 bases and J by 0 bases. The CDR3 contains 13 residues.

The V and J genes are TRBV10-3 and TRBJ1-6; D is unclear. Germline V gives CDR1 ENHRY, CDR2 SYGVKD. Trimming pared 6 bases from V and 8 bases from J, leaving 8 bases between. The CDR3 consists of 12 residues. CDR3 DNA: TGTGCCATCAGGCCGGAGGATTCACCCCTCCACTTT. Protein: CAIRPEDSPLHF.

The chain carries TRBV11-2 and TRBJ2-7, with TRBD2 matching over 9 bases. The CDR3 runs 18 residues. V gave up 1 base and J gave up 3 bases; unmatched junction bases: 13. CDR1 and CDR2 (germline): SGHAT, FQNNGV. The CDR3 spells CASSLVMSVSGGRYEQYV. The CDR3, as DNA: TGTGCCAGCAGCTTAGTTATGTCGGTTAGCGGGGGACGCTACGAGCAGTACGTC.

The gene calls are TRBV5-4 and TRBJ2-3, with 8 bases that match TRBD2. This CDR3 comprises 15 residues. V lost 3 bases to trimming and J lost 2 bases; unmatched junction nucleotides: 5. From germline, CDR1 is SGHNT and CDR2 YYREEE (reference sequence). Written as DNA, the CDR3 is TGTGCCAGCAGCTCCCGGGGGGGATACACAGATACGCAGTATTTT. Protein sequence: CASSSRGGYTDTQYF.

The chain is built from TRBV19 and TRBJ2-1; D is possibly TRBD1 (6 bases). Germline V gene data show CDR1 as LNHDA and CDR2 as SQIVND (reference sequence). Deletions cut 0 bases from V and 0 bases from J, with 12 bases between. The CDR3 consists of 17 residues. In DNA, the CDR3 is TGTGCCAGTAGTATAGATCGGTCCAGGGGCTCCTACAATGAGCAGTTCTTC. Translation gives CASSIDRSRGSYNEQFF.

CDR3 protein: CASSLDRYQPQHF. DNA of the CDR3: TGTGCCAGCAGTTTAGACAGGTATCAGCCCCAGCATTTT. The genes are TRBV27 and TRBJ1-5, with D perhaps TRBD1 (6 bases). Germline V CDR1 and CDR2: MNHEY, SMNVEV (reference sequence). The CDR3 loop spans 13 amino acids. Deletions cut 2 bases from V and 5 bases from J, with 7 bases between.

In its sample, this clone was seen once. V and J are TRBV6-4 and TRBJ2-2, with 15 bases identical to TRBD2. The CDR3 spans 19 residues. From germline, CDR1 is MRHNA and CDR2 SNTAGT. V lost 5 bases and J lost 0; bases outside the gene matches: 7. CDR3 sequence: CASSSGGLAGGPNTGELFF. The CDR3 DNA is TGTGCCAGCAGTTCCGGGGGACTAGCGGGAGGACCGAACACCGGGGAGCTGTTTTTT.